This T cell receptor beta chain stems from a study of vaccination effects on CD4 cells after COVID-19. General observations from the study: Substantial clonal contraction characterized both infection- and vaccine-induced clones late after vaccination.

This CDR3 is 15 amino acids long. Trimming took 5 bases from V and 9 from J; bases not matched to a gene: 11. CDR1 SEHNR and CDR2 FQNEAQ come from the germline V gene (reference sequence). Clones were sequenced by immunoSEQ multiplex PCR, and TCRdb holds only the in-frame ones, with some missing. Of tens of thousands of clones listed, approximately 81% are singletons. By frequency in the sample, this clone is large. The antigen remains unidentified. Sequencing was preceded by expansion of antigen-specific CD4+ T cells with viral peptide pools in the ViraFEST assay. Cultured cells yielded isolated CD4+ T cells after 10 to 11 days. Nobody among the vaccine recipients had prior SARS-CoV-2 infection (nucleocapsid antibodies were negative). Each culture well received under 2.5 million PBMC. These cells were then cultured in IMDM with 10 IU/ml IL-2 and 8.5 to 10 ug/ml peptides. On days 3 and 7, fresh IL-2 medium replaced half the medium.

The chain uses TRBV7-9 and TRBJ2-3; 10 positions match TRBD2. The TCR was taken from a human donor who received a COVID-19 vaccine. This specimen was CD4+ T cells from PBMCs cultured with HCoV-NL63 spike peptides, taken before COVID-19 vaccination. CDR3 loop: CASSRAEGSGRTQYF. The CDR3 DNA is TGTGCCAGCAGCCGGGCGGAGGGTAGCGGGAGGACGCAGTATTTT.